Below, 3 T cell receptor beta chains from the same sample are listed, as sequenced in a study of cytomegalovirus exposure and HLA in healthy donors. The table came from immunoSEQ multiplex PCR; TCRdb's copy has only in-frame clones and leaves some out. This table holds 200,000 to 250,000 clones, 75% to 95% found once. Input material: PBMCs. These receptors came from a woman younger than 35 in good health and CMV-seronegative.

V and J are TRBV4-1 and TRBJ2-7, with D perhaps matching TRBD1 (5 bases). The CDR3 length is 15 residues. Per germline, CDR1 MGHRA and CDR2 YSYEKL. Trimming cost V 1 base and J 0 bases, with 10 bases left between them. CDR3 in DNA: TGCGCCAGCAGCCAAGGGGGCACACTCTCCTACGAGCAGTACTTC. It specifies CASSQGGTLSYEQYF.

The V gene is TRBV5-1, the J gene TRBJ2-1; 9 bases are shared with TRBD2. CDR3 size: 19 residues. V lost 0 bases and J lost 0; bases outside the gene matches: 10. Germline V gene sequence: CDR1 SGHRS, CDR2 YFSETQ. The CDR3: CASSLAISGLASSYNEQFF. For the CDR3, the DNA is TGCGCCAGCAGCTTGGCCATTTCAGGACTAGCGAGCTCCTACAATGAGCAGTTCTTC.

J is TRBJ2-7 and V is TRBV7-8; D is uncertain. Germline assignment: CDR1 SGHVS and CDR2 FQNEAQ. There are 16 residues in the CDR3. The V end lost 4 bases, the J end lost 0 bases, and 16 bases lay between the germline ends. CDR3 nucleotide sequence: TGTGCCAGCAGCTACGCCCCACAGAAGAACTCCTACGAGCAGTACTTC. Amino acid sequence: CASSYAPQKNSYEQYF.